This TCR beta chain was sequenced for a study of PD-L1 blockade in urothelial cancer. Study-wide background: Patients' histories included 0 to 3 prior chemotherapy regimens. Investigators checked blood 3 weeks (second dose) and 6 weeks after treatment start. The median T cell count in blood samples was 110,000 to 150,000.

Each PCR contained spiked-in synthetic TCR analog templates. Using immunoSEQ multiplex PCR, the repertoire was profiled, and TCRdb retains in-frame clones only, with some absent. This table holds around 40,000 clones, about 89% found once. The V gene's germline CDR1 is MGHRA and CDR2 YSYEKL. The CDR3 contains 15 residues. Trimming pared 2 bases from V and 2 bases from J, leaving 13 bases between. This receptor was obtained from a man in his 60s with urothelial cancer. Sequences were derived from PBMCs, sampled around atezolizumab (anti-PD-L1) treatment. The gene calls are TRBV4-1 and TRBJ2-7, with D tentatively TRBD1 (6 bases). The CDR3 sequence: CASSQRTVDAYEQYF. The CDR3 coding sequence is TGCGCCAGCAGCCAAAGGACAGTGGATGCCTACGAGCAGTACTTC.